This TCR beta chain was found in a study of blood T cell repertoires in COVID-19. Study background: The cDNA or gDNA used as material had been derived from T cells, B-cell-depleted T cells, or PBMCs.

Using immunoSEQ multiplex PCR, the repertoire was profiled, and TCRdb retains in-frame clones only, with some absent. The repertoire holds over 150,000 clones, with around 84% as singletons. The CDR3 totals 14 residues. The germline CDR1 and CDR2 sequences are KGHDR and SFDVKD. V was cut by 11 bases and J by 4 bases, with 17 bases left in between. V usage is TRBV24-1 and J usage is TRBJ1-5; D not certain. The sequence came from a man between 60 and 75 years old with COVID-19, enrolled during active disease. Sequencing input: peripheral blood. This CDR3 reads CAIHSRDLNQPQHF. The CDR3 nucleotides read TGTGCCATTCATAGCCGAGACCTAAATCAGCCCCAGCATTTT.